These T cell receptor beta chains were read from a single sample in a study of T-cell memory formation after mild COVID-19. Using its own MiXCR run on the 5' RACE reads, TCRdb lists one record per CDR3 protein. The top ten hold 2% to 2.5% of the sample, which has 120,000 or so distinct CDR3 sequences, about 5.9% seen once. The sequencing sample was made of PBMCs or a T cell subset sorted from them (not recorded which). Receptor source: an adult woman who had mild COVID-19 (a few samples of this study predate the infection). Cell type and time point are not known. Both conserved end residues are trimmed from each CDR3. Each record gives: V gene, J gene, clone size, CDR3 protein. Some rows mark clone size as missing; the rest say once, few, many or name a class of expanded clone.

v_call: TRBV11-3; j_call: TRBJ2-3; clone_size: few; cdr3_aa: ASSTGTSGRTDTQY
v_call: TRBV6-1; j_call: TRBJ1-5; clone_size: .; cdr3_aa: ASSLGTGRNQPQH
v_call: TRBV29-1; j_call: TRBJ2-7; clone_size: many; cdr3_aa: SAVDRDAYEQY
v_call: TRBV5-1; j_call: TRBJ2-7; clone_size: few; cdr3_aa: ASSLVRTDSYEQY
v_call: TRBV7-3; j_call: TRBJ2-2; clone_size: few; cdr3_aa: ASSLQQGATGELF
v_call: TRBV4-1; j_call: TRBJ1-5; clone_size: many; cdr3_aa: ASSETGFNQPQH
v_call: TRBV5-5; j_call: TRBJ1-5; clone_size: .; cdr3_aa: ASSPLGGDSNQPQH
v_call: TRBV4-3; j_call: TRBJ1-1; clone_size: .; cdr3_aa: ASSPTGPFPGTEAF
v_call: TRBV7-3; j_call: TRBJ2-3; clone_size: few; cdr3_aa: ASSLRSGHTDTQY
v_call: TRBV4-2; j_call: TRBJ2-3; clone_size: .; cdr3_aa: ASSRLAGGPISTDTQY
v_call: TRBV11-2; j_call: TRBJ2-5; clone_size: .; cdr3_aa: ASTKTSGGAPGETQY
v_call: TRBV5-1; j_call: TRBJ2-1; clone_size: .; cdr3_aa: ASSLDMPGNEQF
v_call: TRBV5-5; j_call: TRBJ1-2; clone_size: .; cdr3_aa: ASSDEEGGINYGYT
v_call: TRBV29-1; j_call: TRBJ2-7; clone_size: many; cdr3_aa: SAWDSYEQY
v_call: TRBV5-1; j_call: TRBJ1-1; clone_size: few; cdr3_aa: ASSTQGPEAF
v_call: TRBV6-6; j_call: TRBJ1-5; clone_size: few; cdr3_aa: ASDRGGDNQPQH
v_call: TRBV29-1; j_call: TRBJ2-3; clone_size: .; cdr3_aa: SVGSASGSTDTQY
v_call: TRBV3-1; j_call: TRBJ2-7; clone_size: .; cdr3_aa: ASSPGDLLTRGNPYEQY
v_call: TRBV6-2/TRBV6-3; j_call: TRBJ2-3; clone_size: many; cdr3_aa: ASSYRRGTDTQY
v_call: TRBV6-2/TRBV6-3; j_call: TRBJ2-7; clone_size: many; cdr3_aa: ASSNTYEQY
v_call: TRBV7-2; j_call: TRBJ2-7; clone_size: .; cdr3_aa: ASSLAGTLYEQY
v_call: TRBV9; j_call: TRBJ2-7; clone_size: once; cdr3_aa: ASSPIGQGRYEQY
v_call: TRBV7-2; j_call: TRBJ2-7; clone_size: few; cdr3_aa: ASSLREGPTYEQY
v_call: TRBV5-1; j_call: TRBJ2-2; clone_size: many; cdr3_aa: ASSLAGQASTGELF
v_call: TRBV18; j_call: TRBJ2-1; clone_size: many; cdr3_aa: ASSPPTGGAYNEQF
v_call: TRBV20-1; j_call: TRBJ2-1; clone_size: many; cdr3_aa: SARVPKADSYNEQF
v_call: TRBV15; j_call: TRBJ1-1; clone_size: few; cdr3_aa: ATSSRTGLNTEAF
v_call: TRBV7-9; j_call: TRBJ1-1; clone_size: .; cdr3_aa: ASSLPGHIEAF
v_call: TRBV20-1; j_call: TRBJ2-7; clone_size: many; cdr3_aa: SARDRRSFAGVYEQY
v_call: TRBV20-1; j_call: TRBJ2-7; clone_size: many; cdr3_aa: SAKTGARDEQY
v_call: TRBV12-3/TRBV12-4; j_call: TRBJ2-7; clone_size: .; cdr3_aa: ASSLSDSSYEQY
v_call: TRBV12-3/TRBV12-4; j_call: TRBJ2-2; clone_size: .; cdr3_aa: ASSAGQYTGELF
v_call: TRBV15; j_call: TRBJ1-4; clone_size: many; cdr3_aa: ATSREQGNEKLF
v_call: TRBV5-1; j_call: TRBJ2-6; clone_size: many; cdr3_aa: ASSSTISTGANVLT
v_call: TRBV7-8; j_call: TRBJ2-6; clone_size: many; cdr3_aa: ASSVVQGWSGANVLT
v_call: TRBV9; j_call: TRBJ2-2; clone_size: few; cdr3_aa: ASSPRSPSPFTGELF
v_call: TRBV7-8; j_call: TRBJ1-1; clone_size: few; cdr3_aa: ASSLDTGGRTEAF
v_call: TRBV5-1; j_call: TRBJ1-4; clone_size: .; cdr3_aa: ASSDSDANEKLF
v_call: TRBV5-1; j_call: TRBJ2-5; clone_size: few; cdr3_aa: ASSLADQGAQTQY
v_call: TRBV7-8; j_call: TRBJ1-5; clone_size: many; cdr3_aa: ASGTGRPNQPQH
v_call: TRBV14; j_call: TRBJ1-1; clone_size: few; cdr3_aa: ASSQETLNTEAF
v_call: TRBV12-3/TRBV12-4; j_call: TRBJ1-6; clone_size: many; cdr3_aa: ASSLGQTNNSPLH
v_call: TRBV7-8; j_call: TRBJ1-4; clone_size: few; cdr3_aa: ASSPTRTIEKLF
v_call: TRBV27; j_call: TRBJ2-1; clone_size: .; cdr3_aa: ASSLGVRQKSWI